Listed here are 24 T cell receptor beta chains from one sample, sequenced in a study of T cell clonality in common variable immunodeficiency. The assay was immunoSEQ multiplex PCR, and TCRdb's table has in-frame clones only and misses some. The sample was found to contain roughly 29,000 clones, and every one recurs. Sequencing input: peripheral blood mononuclear cells. The receptors stem from a person aged 18 to 75 in good health.

This clone was observed at least ten times. The read gets to within 3 residues of the CDR3 end, and the germline J gene fills in the rest. The chain has TRBV20-1 and TRBJ2-7; possible D gene TRBD1, 5 bases. This CDR3 is 15 amino acids long. The germline CDR1 and CDR2 sequences are DFQATT and SNEGSKA (reference sequence). V was trimmed by 0 bases and J by 1 base, leaving 13 bases between them. The DNA read from the CDR3 is TGCAGTGCTAGAGATCCAGGGTTTGGATCCTACGAG. As protein: CSARDPGFGSYE. The CDR3, in full, reads CSARDPGFGSYEQYF.

At least ten counts were recorded for this clone. The CDR3 extends 3 residues past the end of the read, so its final part is completed from the germline J gene. This chain links TRBV30 with TRBJ2-4; D remains unclear. V dropped 4 bases and J dropped 5 bases, with 21 bases sitting between them. This CDR3 is 16 amino acids long. From germline, CDR1 is GTSNPN and CDR2 SVGIG (reference sequence). CDR3 sequence reads: CAWNPPRQISQNIQYF. The part of the CDR3 DNA that was read is TGTGCCTGGAATCCCCCGCGGCAGATAAGCCAAAACATT. Combining the CDR3 with reference TRBV30 and TRBJ2-4 gives the whole variable domain SQTIHQWPATLVQPVGSPLSLECTVEGTSNPNLYWYRQAAGRGLQLLFYSVGIGQISSEVPQNLSASRPQDRQFILSSKKLLLSDSGFYLCAWNPPRQISQNIQYFGAGTRLSVL.

The table lists this clone with many counts. The CDR3 goes on 3 residues after the read ends, and that part is filled in from the germline J gene. The chain couples TRBV5-1 to TRBJ2-1, with D perhaps matching TRBD1 (5 bases). This CDR3 is 13 amino acids long. Trimming pared 7 bases from V and 2 bases from J, leaving 10 bases between. From germline, CDR1 is SGHRS and CDR2 YFSETQ. The CDR3 region is CASDLGAYNEQFF. The covered CDR3 bases are TGCGCCAGCGATTTAGGGGCCTACAATGAG.

Many counts were recorded for this clone. The observed sequence ends 3 residues before the CDR3 terminus, with the missing tail filled in from the germline J gene. V gene TRBV19 combines with J gene TRBJ1-2, with 10 positions matching TRBD1. The CDR3 contains 14 residues. The V gene's germline CDR1 is LNHDA and CDR2 SQIVND (reference sequence). V lost 6 bases to trimming and J lost 6 bases; unmatched junction nucleotides: 7. The sequenced part of the CDR3 DNA is TGTGCCAGTAGGGACAGGGGGAGGTCTGATGGC. This sequence encodes CASRDRGRSDG. From start to end, the CDR3 is CASRDRGRSDGYTF.

This clone was seen repeatedly, ten times or more. Coverage ceases 3 residues before the CDR3 finishes, and the germline J gene fills in the end. The chain links TRBV30 to TRBJ1-2; unclear D gene. The V gene's germline CDR1 is GTSNPN and CDR2 SVGIG (reference sequence). This CDR3 has 15 amino acids. Trimming stripped 2 bases from V and 3 bases from J, with 16 bases between. The DNA read from the CDR3 is TGTGCCTGGAGTTCTGAGGTTCCCCTTTACTATGGC. Its protein is CAWSSEVPLYYG. The full CDR3 sequence reads CAWSSEVPLYYGYTF.

This clone occurred many times. Coverage ceases 3 residues before the CDR3 finishes, and the germline J gene fills in the end. The chain couples TRBV20-1 to TRBJ1-1; 8 bases map to TRBD1. CDR3 length: 13 amino acids. Germline V lookup: CDR1 DFQATT, CDR2 SNEGSKA (reference sequence). The J segment lost 3 bases and the V segment lost 6 bases, leaving 6 bases of the junction unmatched. The CDR3 reads CSATRGQDTEAFF. CDR3 DNA, as far as it was read: TGCAGTGCAACCAGGGGGCAGGACACTGAA.

This clone was counted at least ten times. The read ends 3 residues before the CDR3 terminus; that terminus is restored from the germline J gene. The chain links TRBV2 to TRBJ1-5, with 10 bases fitting TRBD1. The V gene's germline CDR1 is SNHLY and CDR2 FYNNEI. The junction had 10 bases not matched to a gene; V was cut back by 7 bases and J by 7 bases. This CDR3 spans 15 amino acids. The CDR3 sequence is CASTQGTGVKQPQHF. Partial CDR3 DNA: TGTGCCAGCACCCAGGGGACAGGGGTTAAACAGCCC.

This clone was counted at least ten times. The read falls 3 residues short of the CDR3 end, and the missing part is taken from the germline J gene. J is TRBJ2-7 and V is TRBV19; D is possibly TRBD2 (6 bases). The CDR3 consists of 15 residues. In germline, CDR1 is LNHDA, CDR2 SQIVND (reference sequence). V was cut by 1 base and J by 1 base, with 11 bases left in between. This CDR3 reads CASSIGGVGSYEQYF. CDR3 DNA, as far as it was read: TGTGCCAGTAGTATAGGGGGGGTCGGATCCTACGAG.

This clone was seen only a few times. The read ends 3 residues shy of where the CDR3 ends; the end is completed using the germline J gene. This rearrangement joins TRBV7-2 to TRBJ2-2; TRBD1 aligns across 8 bases. The length of the CDR3 is 15 residues. Trimming took 2 bases from V and 4 from J; bases not matched to a gene: 3. Germline V gene lookup returns CDR1 SGHTA and CDR2 FQGNSA. Here the CDR3 reads CASSLRRGLTGELFF. The CDR3 DNA, read in part, is TGTGCCAGCAGCTTACGCAGGGGGCTCACCGGGGAG.

This clone was seen many times. The CDR3 is cut off 3 residues early in the read; its end comes from the germline J gene. This sequence joins TRBV13 and TRBJ2-3; D might be TRBD2 (6 bases). Trimming took 5 bases from V and 2 from J, leaving 17 bases between them. The CDR3 is 16 amino acids. Germline-derived CDR1 and CDR2 are PRHDT and FYEKMQ (reference sequence). CDR3 DNA, as far as it was read: TGTGCCAGCAGCCTCCTGGGTAGCGGCAACACAGATACG. It yields the protein CASSLLGSGNTDT. The complete CDR3 reads CASSLLGSGNTDTQYF. The variable domain in full, with the rest retrieved from reference TRBV13 and TRBJ2-3, is AAGVIQSPRHLIKEKRETATLKCYPIPRHDTVYWYQQGPGQDPQFLISFYEKMQSDKGSIPDRFSAQQFSDYHSELNMSSLELGDSALYFCASSLLGSGNTDTQYFGPGTRLTVL.

Notes on this clone: A much larger clone differs by one base, so this may be a read error. Coverage ceases 3 residues before the CDR3 finishes, and the germline J gene fills in the end. This sample also contains other DNA sequences that code for the same CDR3. The J gene is TRBJ2-3, the V gene TRBV18; maybe TRBD2 (5 bases). Germline CDR1 reads KGHSH; CDR2 reads LQKENI. The CDR3 is 15 residues long. CDR3 region: CASSPLLRGQETQYF. The covered CDR3 bases are TGTGCCAGCTCACCATTGCTTCGGGGTCAAGAGACG.

This clone was picked up a small number of times. The read falls 3 residues short of the CDR3 end, and the missing part is taken from the germline J gene. The chain uses TRBV7-2 and TRBJ1-2; 7 nucleotides match TRBD1. This CDR3 contains 14 residues. The V gene's germline CDR1 is SGHTA and CDR2 FQGNSA. The CDR3 loop reads CASSPEEGAQGYTF. The sequenced part of the CDR3 DNA is TGTGCCAGCAGCCCCGAGGAGGGGGCGCAAGGC.

This clone was counted many times. The read gets to within 3 residues of the CDR3 end, and the germline J gene fills in the rest. The V gene is TRBV19, the J gene TRBJ2-3, with D tentatively TRBD2 (5 bases). This CDR3 comprises 15 residues. V was trimmed by 5 bases and J by 2 bases, leaving 14 bases between them. The germline CDR1 and CDR2 sequences are LNHDA and SQIVND (reference sequence). The CDR3 bases that were read are TGTGCCAGTAGTTTGGGCGGGTACTACACAGATACG. The encoded protein is CASSLGGYYTDT. The CDR3 as a whole reads CASSLGGYYTDTQYF.

The sample holds many counts of this clone. The read ends 3 residues before the CDR3 terminus; that terminus is restored from the germline J gene. V gene TRBV18 combines with J gene TRBJ2-3; 8 bases fit TRBD1. V lost 6 bases and J lost 1; bases outside the gene matches: 6. The CDR3 sequence is 15 residues long. In germline, CDR1 is KGHSH, CDR2 LQKENI. CDR3 DNA, as far as it was read: TGTGCCAGCTCGACGACAGGGGCCCGCACAGATACG. Residues: CASSTTGARTDT. The whole CDR3 region reads CASSTTGARTDTQYF.

Many counts were recorded for this clone. The DNA ends 3 residues before the CDR3 does, and the rest of the CDR3 is filled in from the germline J gene. The chain carries TRBV19 and TRBJ2-5; 11 nucleotides line up with TRBD1. This CDR3 region has 15 residues. J was trimmed by 7 bases and V by 3 bases; bases with no gene match: 7. Germline CDR1 is LNHDA and CDR2 is SQIVND (reference sequence). CDR3 in amino acids: CASSMRGTGGMTQYF. CDR3 DNA, as far as it was read: TGTGCCAGTAGTATGAGGGGGACAGGGGGGATGACC.

Of note for this clone: The read ends 3 residues before the CDR3 terminus; that terminus is restored from the germline J gene. The genes are TRBV11-2 and TRBJ2-3; TRBD2 matches 8 bases. The CDR3 sequence is 15 residues long. The ends lost 3 bases at V and 5 bases at J; junction bases unmatched: 7. Germline CDR1 and CDR2: SGHAT and FQNNGV. The sequenced part of the CDR3 DNA is TGTGCCAGCAGCTTCCGGGGGGGCCGGGAAGATACG. It yields the protein CASSFRGGREDT. The whole CDR3 region reads CASSFRGGREDTQYF. Filled out from reference TRBV11-2 and TRBJ2-3, the complete variable domain reads EAGVAQSPRYKIIEKRQSVAFWCNPISGHATLYWYQQILGQGPKLLIQFQNNGVVDDSQLPKDRFSAERLKGVDSTLKIQPAKLEDSAVYLCASSFRGGREDTQYFGPGTRLTVL.

Many counts were recorded for this clone. The sequence runs out 3 residues before the end of the CDR3; the remainder is reconstructed from the germline J gene. This chain uses TRBV20-1 with TRBJ1-1; D gene ambiguous. The CDR3 loop spans 15 amino acids. Per the germline V gene, CDR1 is DFQATT and CDR2 is SNEGSKA (reference sequence). Deletions cut 2 bases from V and 1 base from J, with 14 bases between. This CDR3 is CSARYSFGGNTEAFF. The sequenced part of the CDR3 DNA is TGCAGTGCTAGATATTCTTTTGGCGGGAACACTGAA.

About this clone: The missing CDR3 end, 3 residues past where the read stops, is filled in from the germline J gene. This rearrangement joins TRBV19 to TRBJ2-4; 10 nucleotides line up with TRBD1. The germline CDR1 and CDR2 sequences are LNHDA and SQIVND (reference sequence). The CDR3 runs 17 residues. Losses at the gene ends were 5 bases for V and 5 bases for J; bases not matched to a gene: 12. The CDR3 region is CASSALDRGRGENIQYF. CDR3 DNA (partial): TGTGCCAGTAGTGCCCTAGACAGGGGGCGCGGGGAAAACATT.

The sample holds many counts of this clone. The read terminates 3 residues before the CDR3 end, so the remaining end is supplied by the germline J gene. V and J are TRBV6-2 or TRBV6-3 and TRBJ2-3; D gene ambiguous. Trimming took 3 bases from V and 2 from J, leaving 6 bases between them. From germline, CDR1 is MNHEY and CDR2 SVGEGT. CDR3 length equals 13 residues. CDR3 bases read: TGTGCCAGCAGTTATCCACTCACAGATACG. It yields the protein CASSYPLTDT. The entire CDR3 sequence reads CASSYPLTDTQYF.

This clone was counted a few times. The read terminates 3 residues ahead of where the CDR3 ends, so the germline J gene completes it. The chain carries TRBV7-3 and TRBJ2-3; 11 nucleotides line up with TRBD2. The junction had 4 bases not matched to a gene; V was cut back by 3 bases and J by 2 bases. CDR3 length: 16 residues. Per the germline V gene, CDR1 is SGHTA and CDR2 is FQGTGA. The CDR3 sequence: CASSFSGGAATDTQYF. The covered CDR3 bases are TGTGCCAGCAGCTTTAGCGGGGGGGCTGCCACAGATACG.

Details on this clone: The missing CDR3 end, 3 residues past where the read stops, is filled in from the germline J gene. The chain couples TRBV5-1 to TRBJ1-6; possible D gene TRBD1, 5 bases. The V end was cut by 0 bases, the J end by 8 bases, with 12 bases between. The CDR3 totals 15 residues. Germline CDR1 reads SGHRS; CDR2 reads YFSETQ. Partial CDR3 DNA: TGCGCCAGCAGCTTGGAGGGGTTTGGCGATTCACCC. This codes for CASSLEGFGDSP. The complete CDR3 reads CASSLEGFGDSPLHF.

Comments on this clone: A read error may account for a junction end that differs from germline. Read data end 3 residues before the CDR3 end; the end is taken from the germline J gene. The chain links TRBV7-9 to TRBJ2-7, with D perhaps being TRBD1 or TRBD2 (5 bases each). CDR3 length: 13 residues. Per the germline V gene, CDR1 is SEHNR and CDR2 is FQNEAQ (reference sequence). CDR3 amino acids: CPSSPTVGNEQYF. Partial CDR3 DNA: TGTCCCAGCAGCCCGACAGTCGGGAACGAG.

This clone has ten or more counts. The CDR3 end falls 3 residues outside the read, so it is completed with the germline J gene. This chain joins TRBV19 and TRBJ1-2; perhaps TRBD1 as D (6 bases). Germline assignment: CDR1 LNHDA and CDR2 SQIVND (reference sequence). Trimming took off 7 bases at V and 4 bases at J, with 10 bases between the two ends. The CDR3 totals 12 residues. Here the CDR3 reads CASISRGYGYTF. The DNA read from the CDR3 is TGTGCCAGTATCTCCAGGGGCTATGGC.

This clone was seen repeatedly, ten times or more. The CDR3 goes on 3 residues after the read ends, and that part is filled in from the germline J gene. This chain joins TRBV12-3 or TRBV12-4 and TRBJ1-5; TRBD1 matches 7 bases. The CDR3 loop spans 14 amino acids. J was trimmed by 5 bases and V by 3 bases; bases with no gene match: 4. CDR3 protein: CASSFWQGDQPQHF. CDR3 DNA (partial): TGTGCCAGCAGTTTCTGGCAGGGGGATCAGCCC.